Listed here are 26 T cell receptor beta chains from one sample, sequenced in a study of T cell clonality in common variable immunodeficiency. Study-level results: In common variable immunodeficiency, TCR beta chains reportedly carried fewer deletions and N-nucleotide insertions.

Profiled with immunoSEQ multiplex PCR; TCRdb holds only in-frame clones, not every one. This record lists more than 20,000 clones, none seen once only, and the top ten clones contain less than 4%. These receptors have no known antigen. Sequencing was performed on peripheral blood mononuclear cells. Source of these receptors: a human donor with common variable immunodeficiency.

In this sample, this clone turned up many times. The read stops 3 residues short of the end of the CDR3; the missing end is completed from the germline J gene. V gene TRBV19 combines with J gene TRBJ2-3; 9 bases are a match to TRBD2. Unmatched junction bases numbered 7, after V lost 5 bases and J lost 1 base. Germline V lookup: CDR1 LNHDA, CDR2 SQIVND (reference sequence). This CDR3 spans 16 amino acids. The CDR3 reads CASSPRVAGGTDTQYF. The CDR3 bases that were read are TGTGCCAGTAGTCCCCGGGTAGCGGGGGGCACAGATACG.

This clone was seen repeatedly, ten times or more. The observed sequence ends 3 residues before the CDR3 terminus, with the missing tail filled in from the germline J gene. The chain couples TRBV7-2 to TRBJ2-1; 9 bases are shared with TRBD2. V was pared by 2 bases and J by 6 bases, with 2 bases of the junction left unmatched. The germline gives CDR1 SGHTA, CDR2 FQGNSA. The CDR3 is 14 amino acids. CDR3 amino acids: CASSLIAGVNEQFF. The part of the CDR3 DNA that was read is TGTGCCAGCAGCTTAATAGCGGGAGTCAATGAG.

This clone was counted only a few times. The read ends 3 residues before the CDR3 terminus; that terminus is restored from the germline J gene. The rearrangement uses TRBV7-7 and TRBJ2-7, with 12 bases lining up with TRBD1. With 6 bases clipped from V and 5 bases from J, the junction kept 8 bases outside the gene matches. Germline assignment: CDR1 SSHAT and CDR2 FNYEAQ (reference sequence). The CDR3 has 15 amino acids. CDR3 DNA (partial): TGTGCCAGCAGGTTTCCGGGACAGGGGGCCAACGAG. Amino acid sequence: CASRFPGQGANE. The full CDR3 reads CASRFPGQGANEQYF.

This clone occurred a few times. The read finishes 3 residues shy of the CDR3 end, and the germline J gene is used to complete it. The genes are TRBV19 and TRBJ1-2; TRBD1 might be the D (6 bases). Between the trimmed V and J ends, which lost 7 bases and 5 bases, there was a span of 17 bases. Germline assignment: CDR1 LNHDA and CDR2 SQIVND (reference sequence). This CDR3 has 14 residues. CDR3 sequence reads: CASTPYTQGYGYTF. CDR3 DNA (partial): TGTGCCAGTACCCCCTATACCCAGGGGTATGGC.

This clone was seen more than once but under ten times. With the read ending 3 residues before the CDR3 end, the germline J gene is used to fill in that end. V gene TRBV29-1 combines with J gene TRBJ2-7; 10 nucleotides align to TRBD1. Germline V lookup: CDR1 SQVTM, CDR2 ANQGSEA. There are 14 residues in the CDR3. With V trimmed by 4 bases and J by 4 bases, 7 bases remained unmatched. The CDR3 loop reads CSVVGTGVVYEQYF. The part of the CDR3 DNA that was read is TGCAGCGTTGTCGGGACAGGGGTTGTTTACGAG.

As for this clone: The sequence runs out 3 residues before the end of the CDR3; the remainder is reconstructed from the germline J gene. V gene TRBV20-1 combines with J gene TRBJ2-5; the D gene is possibly TRBD2 (5 bases). CDR1 is DFQATT and CDR2 is SNEGSKA in the germline V gene (reference sequence). This CDR3 has 13 residues. Trimming cost V 6 bases and J 5 bases, with 16 bases left between them. Here the CDR3 reads CSALGRGLETQYF. CDR3 DNA, as far as it was read: TGCAGTGCCTTGGGTCGGGGTTTGGAGACC.

This clone was counted a few times. The CDR3 end is not reached by the read, which stops 3 residues before it; the germline J gene fills it in. The rearrangement links TRBV7-2 to TRBJ1-2, with 12 positions matching TRBD1. The trim removed 5 bases at V and 7 bases at J, leaving 8 bases unmatched. The V gene's germline CDR1 is SGHTA and CDR2 FQGNSA. The CDR3 is 15 amino acids. The DNA read from the CDR3 is TGTGCCAGCAGCCCACCGGGACAGGGGGCGACTGGC. As protein: CASSPPGQGATG. The entire CDR3 reads CASSPPGQGATGYTF.

The CDR3 spells CASSTDREHREQYF. The DNA read from the CDR3 is TGTGCCAGTAGTACCGACAGGGAGCATCGCGAG. V usage is TRBV19 and J usage is TRBJ2-7; 7 bases line up with TRBD1. The observed sequence ends 3 residues before the CDR3 terminus, with the missing tail filled in from the germline J gene. Germline V lookup: CDR1 LNHDA, CDR2 SQIVND (reference sequence). After removal of 4 bases from V and 6 bases from J, the junction contained 9 bases not matched to a gene. CDR3 length: 14 amino acids. Combining the CDR3 with reference TRBV19 and TRBJ2-7 gives the whole variable domain DGGITQSPKYLFRKEGQNVTLSCEQNLNHDAMYWYRQDPGQGLRLIYYSQIVNDFQKGDIAEGYSVSREKKESFPLTVTSAQKNPTAFYLCASSTDREHREQYFGPGTRLTVT.

To note about this clone: The read ends 3 residues shy of where the CDR3 ends; the end is completed using the germline J gene. The chain combines TRBV18 with TRBJ2-7, with a tentative D call TRBD1 (5 bases). The V gene's germline CDR1 is KGHSH and CDR2 LQKENI. Trimming cost V 2 bases and J 3 bases, with 17 bases left between them. The CDR3 runs to 16 residues. The DNA read from the CDR3 is TGTGCCAGCTCACCATTTCAGTCTAGGGGTCTCTACGAG. It specifies CASSPFQSRGLYE. The entire CDR3 is CASSPFQSRGLYEQYF.

A word on this clone: The read ends 3 residues early relative to the CDR3; the germline J gene fills the gap. V is TRBV19 and J is TRBJ2-1, with 7 bases lining up with TRBD2. There are 15 residues in the CDR3. Germline V gene lookup returns CDR1 LNHDA and CDR2 SQIVND (reference sequence). Unmatched junction bases numbered 5, after V lost 3 bases and J lost 3 bases. CDR3 in amino acids: CASSIGGVFYNEQFF. The sequenced CDR3 bases are TGTGCCAGTAGTATTGGGGGGGTTTTCTACAATGAG. Based on the CDR3 plus reference TRBV19 and TRBJ2-1, the full variable domain is DGGITQSPKYLFRKEGQNVTLSCEQNLNHDAMYWYRQDPGQGLRLIYYSQIVNDFQKGDIAEGYSVSREKKESFPLTVTSAQKNPTAFYLCASSIGGVFYNEQFFGPGTRLTVL.

Of note for this clone: The read ends 3 residues early relative to the CDR3; the germline J gene fills the gap. The V call is TRBV18, the J call TRBJ1-5; D is unresolved. The CDR3 runs to 16 residues. Per the germline V gene, CDR1 is KGHSH and CDR2 is LQKENI. V was trimmed by 4 bases and J by 5 bases, leaving 18 bases between them. The sequenced CDR3 bases are TGTGCCAGCTCACTACTAGGGATACCCAGCTATCAGCCC. It is translated as CASSLLGIPSYQP. The CDR3 in its entirety is CASSLLGIPSYQPQHF.

This clone has only a few counts. Sequencing ends 3 residues short of the CDR3 end; the germline J gene provides the rest. The chain joins TRBV6-1 to TRBJ1-1; D is undetermined. Germline V lookup: CDR1 MNHNS, CDR2 SASEGT. Deletions cut 4 bases from V and 2 bases from J, with 8 bases between. The CDR3 is made up of 13 amino acids. Here the CDR3 reads CASSVYRNTEAFF. CDR3 DNA (partial): TGTGCCAGCAGTGTTTACAGAAACACTGAA.

As regards this clone: The read halts 3 residues ahead of the CDR3 end, with the missing end drawn from the germline J gene. V gene TRBV19 combines with J gene TRBJ2-3, with D possibly being TRBD2 (6 bases). V was cut by 7 bases and J by 4 bases, with 12 bases left in between. CDR1 is LNHDA and CDR2 is SQIVND in the germline V gene (reference sequence). The length of the CDR3 is 13 residues. The CDR3 DNA, read in part, is TGTGCCAGTAAGGCCTTAGCGGCAGATACG. Its translation: CASKALAADT. The entire CDR3 sequence reads CASKALAADTQYF.

In its sample, this clone was seen a few times. The missing CDR3 end, 3 residues past where the read stops, is filled in from the germline J gene. The genes are TRBV2 and TRBJ1-1; 7 bases line up with TRBD1. The junction had 10 bases not matched to a gene; V was cut back by 8 bases and J by 1 base. The germline CDR1 and CDR2 sequences are SNHLY and FYNNEI. The CDR3 runs 15 residues. The CDR3 bases that were read are TGTGCCAGCGGTCGGGGACAGCGAAAGAACACTGAA. Its translation is CASGRGQRKNTE. The entire CDR3 is CASGRGQRKNTEAFF.

This clone was detected many times. The CDR3 is cut off 3 residues early in the read; its end comes from the germline J gene. The rearrangement links TRBV29-1 to TRBJ1-2; possible D gene TRBD1, 6 bases. V shed 1 base and J shed 6 bases, with 12 bases lying between them. Per germline, CDR1 SQVTM and CDR2 ANQGSEA. This CDR3 has 13 residues. Here the CDR3 reads CSVEGRGKNGYTF. CDR3 DNA (partial): TGCAGCGTTGAAGGCAGGGGAAAAAATGGC. The full variable domain, completed using reference TRBV29-1 and TRBJ1-2, is SAVISQKPSRDICQRGTSLTIQCQVDSQVTMMFWYRQQPGQSLTLIATANQGSEATYESGFVIDKFPISRPNLTFSTLTVSNMSPEDSSIYLCSVEGRGKNGYTFGSGTRLTVV.

About this clone itself: The read ends 3 residues before the CDR3 terminus; that terminus is restored from the germline J gene. The rearrangement uses TRBV7-9 and TRBJ1-2; D may be TRBD1 (5 bases). Trimming shortened V by 6 bases and J by 3 bases, and 17 bases separated the two germline ends. CDR3 size: 15 residues. CDR1 is SEHNR, CDR2 FQNEAQ, per germline (reference sequence). The CDR3 reads CASSSPGKADYGYTF. Partial CDR3 DNA: TGTGCCAGCAGTTCTCCAGGGAAGGCGGACTATGGC.

This clone has more than one count but fewer than ten. The read stops 3 residues short of the end of the CDR3; the missing end is completed from the germline J gene. The V gene is TRBV11-3, the J gene TRBJ2-1; the match to TRBD2 covers 11 bases. The CDR3 sequence is 15 residues long. Germline CDR1 reads SGHNT; CDR2 reads YENEEA. V was clipped by 0 bases and J by 9 bases; unmatched bases: 4. This CDR3 reads CASSLEEGLAVEQFF. The covered CDR3 bases are TGTGCCAGCAGCTTAGAGGAGGGACTAGCGGTTGAG.

In this sample, this clone turned up many times. The CDR3 end lies 3 residues beyond the end of the read and is filled in from the germline J gene. The J gene is TRBJ1-6, the V gene TRBV14; D is uncertain. Germline CDR1 and CDR2: SGHDN and FVKESK. Trimming left V 1 base short and J 7 bases short, with 8 bases between. CDR3 length equals 14 residues. The CDR3 reads CASSQGQYNSPLHF. CDR3 bases read: TGTGCCAGCAGCCAAGGGCAGTACAATTCACCC. The full variable domain, completed using reference TRBV14 and TRBJ1-6, is EAGVTQFPSHSVIEKGQTVTLRCDPISGHDNLYWYRRVMGKEIKFLLHFVKESKQDESGMPNNRFLAERTGGTYSTLKVQPAELEDSGVYFCASSQGQYNSPLHFGNGTRLTVT.

Many counts were recorded for this clone. The CDR3 goes on 3 residues after the read ends, and that part is filled in from the germline J gene. The rearrangement joins TRBV7-8 to TRBJ2-1, with TRBD2 identical over 12 bases. The germline CDR1 and CDR2 sequences are SGHVS and FQNEAQ. Unmatched junction bases numbered 8, after V lost 6 bases and J lost 8 bases. The length of the CDR3 is 15 residues. The covered CDR3 bases are TGTGCCAGCAGGCGACTAGCGGGAGAACGGCATGAG. Residues: CASRRLAGERHE. The CDR3 in full is CASRRLAGERHEQFF.

In this sample, this clone turned up many times. With the read ending 3 residues before the CDR3 end, the germline J gene is used to fill in that end. The chain links TRBV2 to TRBJ1-4; 7 bases line up with TRBD1. Germline V gives CDR1 SNHLY, CDR2 FYNNEI. CDR3 length equals 17 residues. The trim removed 6 bases at V and 2 bases at J, leaving 12 bases unmatched. CDR3 amino acids: CASSQPAGQVTNEKLFF. The sequenced part of the CDR3 DNA is TGTGCCAGCAGCCAACCCGCAGGACAGGTTACTAATGAAAAA.

A note on this clone: The read stops 3 residues short of the end of the CDR3; the missing end is completed from the germline J gene. V and J are TRBV5-1 and TRBJ2-3, with D possibly called TRBD1 or TRBD2 (6 bases each). The CDR3 contains 15 residues. V was trimmed by 2 bases and J by 3 bases, leaving 13 bases between them. The germline V gene encodes CDR1 SGHRS and CDR2 YFSETQ. CDR3 amino acids: CASSFATGRTDTQYF. The DNA read from the CDR3 is TGCGCCAGCAGCTTTGCAACAGGGAGGACAGATACG.

At least ten counts were recorded for this clone. CDR3 DNA (partial): TGTGCCAGCAGGGGCTTCGCGGGAGAATATGAG. Its protein is CASRGFAGEYE. The CDR3 reads in full as CASRGFAGEYEQFF. The rearrangement links TRBV5-6 to TRBJ2-1; TRBD2 agrees at 7 bases. The read terminates 3 residues ahead of where the CDR3 ends, so the germline J gene completes it. The CDR3 is made up of 14 amino acids. V shed 5 bases, J shed 8 bases, and the junction held 10 bases outside the gene matches. Germline assignment: CDR1 SGHDT and CDR2 YYEEEE.

This clone was observed a few times. The read ends 3 residues early relative to the CDR3; the germline J gene fills the gap. The rearrangement joins TRBV2 to TRBJ2-1, with D maybe TRBD2 (6 bases). CDR1 is SNHLY and CDR2 is FYNNEI in the germline V gene. The CDR3 length is 15 residues. Trimming cost V 6 bases and J 0 bases, with 12 bases left between them. The CDR3 bases that were read are TGTGCCAGCAGCCTACTAGCAGGCTCCTACAATGAG. Its translation is CASSLLAGSYNE. The complete CDR3 reads CASSLLAGSYNEQFF.

This clone was counted only a few times. The read stops 3 residues short of the end of the CDR3; the missing end is completed from the germline J gene. The chain links TRBV7-9 to TRBJ2-7, with D tentatively TRBD1 (6 bases). This CDR3 comprises 14 residues. Trimming took off 4 bases at V and 3 bases at J, with 13 bases between the two ends. Germline values: CDR1 SEHNR, CDR2 FQNEAQ (reference sequence). CDR3 in amino acids: CASSWTPTGYEQYF. CDR3 bases read: TGTGCCAGCAGCTGGACTCCGACAGGCTACGAG.

The table lists this clone with a few counts. With the read ending 3 residues before the CDR3 end, the germline J gene is used to fill in that end. The chain is built from TRBV7-9 and TRBJ2-5, with D maybe TRBD1 (5 bases). This CDR3 spans 15 amino acids. Per the germline V gene, CDR1 is SEHNR and CDR2 is FQNEAQ (reference sequence). The V end was cut by 5 bases, the J end by 0 bases, with 13 bases between. The chain's CDR3 is CASSATGRYQETQYF. Incomplete CDR3 DNA: TGTGCCAGCAGCGCAACAGGACGGTACCAAGAGACC.

Note on this clone: The read finishes 3 residues shy of the CDR3 end, and the germline J gene is used to complete it. The V gene is TRBV5-1, the J gene TRBJ2-5; D is ambiguous. Trimming removed 5 bases from V and 6 bases from J, with 8 bases in between. There are 11 residues in the CDR3. Germline values: CDR1 SGHRS, CDR2 YFSETQ. CDR3 bases read: TGCGCCAGCAGGCTCAGTCAGACC. It translates to CASRLSQT. The complete CDR3 protein is CASRLSQTQYF.